A selection of T cell receptor beta chains follows, all from one sample in a study of coeliac disease. Measured with immunoSEQ multiplex PCR; TCRdb has only the in-frame clones, and not every one. This table holds under 6,500 clones, 55% to 70% found once. Sequenced sample: lymphocytes from the gut lamina propria. These receptors were collected from a man between 65 and 80 years old with active celiac disease. Each CDR3 is given with its conserved first and last residue. D genes are given only for firm matches. Not every row has a clone size; where given, it reads once, few, many or a size class.

-	-	TRBV15	TRBJ2-4	14	CATLAGTSRDIQYF	TGTGCCACTCTCGCTGGGACATCAAGGGACATTCAGTACTTC
-	-	TRBV4-1	TRBJ2-1	16	CASSPQPQGGRNEQFF	TGCGCCAGCAGCCCCCAGCCCCAAGGAGGGAGAAATGAGCAGTTCTTC
TRBD2	-	TRBV2	TRBJ2-7	13	CASNSGGAYEQYF	TGTGCCAGCAACAGCGGGGGAGCCTACGAGCAGTACTTC
-	-	TRBV28	TRBJ2-6	14	CASSEESGANVLTF	TGTGCCAGCAGCGAGGAGTCTGGGGCCAACGTCCTGACTTTC
-	-	TRBV6-5	TRBJ2-4	16	CASSSGQGGAKNIQYF	TGTGCCAGCAGTTCGGGACAAGGGGGTGCCAAAAACATTCAGTACTTC
-	-	TRBV19	TRBJ2-6	14	CASSTLSGANVLTF	TGTGCCAGTAGTACCCTCTCTGGGGCCAACGTCCTGACTTTC
TRBD1	-	TRBV6-1	TRBJ2-3	15	CASSPRQGYTDTQYF	TGTGCCAGCAGTCCTCGACAGGGGTATACAGATACGCAGTATTTT
TRBD2	-	TRBV13	TRBJ2-1	17	CASKIAGLTSSYNEQFF	TGTGCCAGCAAAATAGCGGGACTAACAAGCTCCTACAATGAGCAGTTCTTC
-	-	TRBV19	TRBJ2-1	12	CASSTGWNEQFF	TGTGCCAGTAGTACAGGGTGGAATGAGCAGTTCTTC
-	-	TRBV30	TRBJ2-7	14	CAWSLGRDFYEQYF	TGTGCCTGGAGCCTCGGCAGGGATTTTTACGAGCAGTACTTC
TRBD1	-	TRBV7-8	TRBJ1-5	16	CASSWTGAGSNQPQHF	TGTGCCAGCAGCTGGACAGGGGCGGGGAGCAATCAGCCCCAGCATTTT
TRBD2	-	TRBV7-6	TRBJ2-1	15	CASSWRAGVGNEQFF	TGTGCCAGCAGCTGGCGGGCGGGAGTAGGGAATGAGCAGTTCTTC
TRBD2	-	TRBV5-6	TRBJ2-3	15	CASSSLTGGGDTQYF	TGTGCCAGCAGCAGCCTCACGGGGGGGGGAGATACGCAGTATTTT
-	-	TRBV7-3	TRBJ2-2	16	CASSLNAGTRTGELFF	TGTGCCAGCAGCTTAAATGCCGGGACTCGGACCGGGGAGCTGTTTTTT
-	-	TRBV18	TRBJ2-7	14	CASSPPIDTYEQYF	TGTGCCAGCTCACCACCGATAGATACCTACGAGCAGTACTTC
TRBD1	once	TRBV7-2	TRBJ1-5	15	CASSLGTGIVQPQHF	TGTGCCAGCAGCTTAGGGACAGGGATCGTTCAGCCCCAGCATTTT
TRBD1	-	TRBV5-3	TRBJ2-5	18	CARSSWIFRDRDQETQYF	TGTGCCAGAAGCTCATGGATCTTCCGGGACAGGGACCAAGAGACCCAGTACTTC
TRBD1	-	TRBV30	TRBJ2-3	11	CALRTGPTQYF	TGTGCCCTCCGGACAGGTCCTACGCAGTATTTT
-	few	TRBV27	TRBJ2-1	16	CASTLAGAYSYNEQFF	TGTGCCAGCACCCTAGCAGGGGCCTACTCCTACAATGAGCAGTTCTTC
-	-	TRBV7-6	TRBJ2-3	14	CASSLAETADTQYF	TGTGCCAGCAGCTTAGCGGAGACGGCGGATACGCAGTATTTT
TRBD1	-	TRBV5-1	TRBJ2-7	15	CASSRGQPSSYEQYF	TGCGCCAGCAGCAGGGGACAGCCGAGCTCCTACGAGCAGTACTTC
TRBD1	few	TRBV27	TRBJ2-3	14	CASSLLGGWDTQYF	TGTGCCAGCAGTTTGTTAGGGGGCTGGGATACGCAGTATTTT
-	few	TRBV28	TRBJ1-5	12	CAAGGPHQPQHF	TGTGCCGCGGGGGGCCCCCATCAGCCCCAGCATTTT
TRBD1	-	TRBV7-6	TRBJ2-7	14	CASSLSGGRDEQYF	TGTGCCAGCAGCTTATCAGGGGGCAGAGACGAGCAGTACTTC
-	few	TRBV4-1	TRBJ1-2	13	CASSQDGGYGYTF	TGCGCCAGCAGCCAAGATGGAGGCTATGGCTACACCTTC
TRBD2	-	TRBV5-1	TRBJ2-1	15	CASSVGSGREYEQFF	TGCGCCAGCAGCGTTGGTAGCGGGAGGGAGTATGAGCAGTTCTTC
TRBD1	-	TRBV11-2	TRBJ2-3	15	CASSPRLQGEDTQYF	TGTGCCAGCAGCCCTAGGCTCCAGGGGGAGGATACGCAGTATTTT
TRBD2	-	TRBV18	TRBJ2-3	15	CASSPSGGRTDTQYF	TGTGCCAGCTCACCGAGCGGGGGACGCACAGATACGCAGTATTTT
TRBD1	-	TRBV6-5	TRBJ2-7	14	CASSSDRVSYEQYF	TGTGCCAGCAGTTCCGACAGGGTCTCCTACGAGCAGTACTTC
-	-	TRBV7-9	TRBJ2-7	13	CASSLFPPNEQYF	TGTGCCAGCAGCTTATTCCCCCCAAACGAGCAGTACTTC
-	-	TRBV7-8	TRBJ2-3	17	CASSLGRWSGSTDTQYF	TGTGCCAGCAGCTTAGGCCGGTGGAGCGGGAGCACAGATACGCAGTATTTT
-	-	TRBV21-1	TRBJ2-7	14	CASSKAQGFYEQYF	TGTGCCAGCAGCAAGGCGCAGGGTTTTTACGAGCAGTACTTC
-	-	TRBV11-2	TRBJ2-5	15	CASSYTRGSQETQYF	TGTGCCAGCAGCTACACCCGGGGGTCCCAAGAGACCCAGTACTTC
-	-	TRBV4-2	TRBJ2-7	16	CASSQDPGLLGYEQYF	TGTGCCAGCAGCCAAGATCCGGGACTCCTCGGATACGAGCAGTACTTC
TRBD2	-	TRBV11-2	TRBJ2-4	18	CASSLVASGLAGGVIQYF	TGTGCCAGCAGCTTAGTGGCTAGTGGACTAGCGGGGGGGGTTATTCAGTACTTC
TRBD2	-	TRBV7-2	TRBJ2-3	15	CASSPNGRGADTQYF	TGTGCCAGCAGCCCGAACGGGAGGGGGGCAGATACGCAGTATTTT
-	-	TRBV7-9	TRBJ1-1	15	CVSSLGLAGDTEAFF	TGTGTCAGCAGCTTAGGGCTGGCCGGAGACACTGAAGCTTTCTTT
TRBD2	-	TRBV5-1	TRBJ2-5	14	CASSLSGGWETQYF	TGCGCCAGCAGCTTAAGCGGGGGTTGGGAGACCCAGTACTTC
-	few	TRBV4-3	TRBJ2-4	18	CASSPRRVQGGLKNIQYF	TGCGCCAGCAGCCCAAGAAGGGTCCAGGGGGGCCTCAAAAACATTCAGTACTTC
TRBD1	-	TRBV5-1	TRBJ2-6	17	CASSPSLDRAGANVLTF	TGCGCCAGCAGCCCATCTCTTGACAGGGCCGGGGCCAACGTCCTGACTTTC
TRBD2	-	TRBV29-1	TRBJ2-1	15	CSVDLVLAGNNEQFF	TGCAGCGTTGATTTAGTTCTAGCGGGGAACAATGAGCAGTTCTTC
-	-	TRBV21-1	TRBJ1-3	17	CASSKPTTGYYGNTIYF	TGTGCCAGCAGCAAACCAACGACAGGGTATTATGGAAACACCATATATTTT
-	-	TRBV7-6	TRBJ2-6	20	CASSPHPQGGGLSGANVLTF	TGTGCCAGCAGCCCTCACCCTCAGGGAGGGGGTTTATCTGGGGCCAACGTCCTGACTTTC
TRBD1	-	TRBV5-5	TRBJ1-1	14	CASTRDRGNTEAFF	TGTGCCAGCACCCGGGACAGGGGAAACACTGAAGCTTTCTTT
TRBD2	-	TRBV28	TRBJ2-1	16	CASSLGTSGRAVVPFF	TGTGCCAGCAGTCTAGGGACTAGCGGGAGGGCCGTTGTGCCGTTCTTC
-	-	TRBV11-1	TRBJ2-1	14	CASSLDSPSNEQFF	TGTGCCAGCAGCTTGGACTCACCCTCCAATGAGCAGTTCTTC
-	-	TRBV5-6	TRBJ1-6	15	CASSPVGGKNSPLHF	TGTGCCAGCAGCCCCGTCGGGGGGAAGAATTCACCCCTCCACTTT
-	-	TRBV7-3	TRBJ2-1	13	CASSRGQYNEQFF	TGTGCCAGCAGCCGTGGACAGTACAATGAGCAGTTCTTC
-	-	TRBV18	TRBJ1-5	13	CASSPHRDQPQHF	TGTGCCAGCTCACCCCACAGGGATCAGCCCCAGCATTTT
TRBD1	-	TRBV19	TRBJ2-7	14	CASSRRTGEAEQYF	TGTGCCAGTAGTAGACGGACAGGGGAGGCCGAGCAGTACTTC
-	-	TRBV5-1	TRBJ1-1	14	CASKQGRDNTEAFF	TGCGCCAGCAAGCAGGGGAGGGATAACACTGAAGCTTTCTTT
TRBD2	-	TRBV7-9	TRBJ2-7	16	CASSTMTSGSPYEQYF	TGTGCCAGCAGCACCATGACTAGCGGGAGTCCCTACGAGCAGTACTTC
-	-	TRBV4-3	TRBJ1-4	14	CASSQEHKNEKLFF	TGCGCCAGCAGCCAAGAACACAAAAATGAAAAACTGTTTTTT
-	-	TRBV19	TRBJ1-1	15	CASRLDSRGNTEAFF	TGTGCCAGTAGACTAGACTCACGGGGAAACACTGAAGCTTTCTTT
-	large	TRBV19	TRBJ1-4	15	CASQAAGATNEKLFF	TGTGCCAGCCAAGCCGCTGGTGCAACTAATGAAAAACTGTTTTTT
TRBD1	-	TRBV29-1	TRBJ2-1	14	CSVSGTGVGNEQFF	TGCAGCGTATCCGGGACAGGGGTTGGGAATGAGCAGTTCTTC
-	-	TRBV19	TRBJ1-5	14	CASSIGLENQPQHF	TGTGCCAGTAGTATCGGACTGGAGAATCAGCCCCAGCATTTT
TRBD1	few	TRBV28	TRBJ1-5	13	CASILQGDQPQHF	TGTGCCAGCATCCTACAGGGGGATCAGCCCCAGCATTTT
TRBD1	few	TRBV6-1	TRBJ1-4	14	CASALDRAGGKLFF	TGTGCCAGCGCCCTGGACAGGGCTGGGGGAAAACTGTTTTTT